A selection of T cell receptor beta chains follows, all from one sample in a study of shared clonotypes between healthy human individuals. The repertoire was sequenced with immunoSEQ multiplex PCR; TCRdb's copy has only in-frame clones and lacks some. Seen here are about 2 million clones, about 95% observed once, and the top ten hold under 1.5%. The sequencing sample was made of naive CD8+ T cells sorted from blood. The receptors stem from a young man in good health. Each CDR3 is given with its conserved first and last residue. Each record gives: J gene, D gene, V gene, clone size, CDR3 DNA, CDR3 protein. The D gene is left open where the match is weak. Clone size appears in some rows only: once, few, many, or a class for an expanded clone.

TRBJ2-2	.	TRBV7-6	.	TGTGCCAGCAGCTCCCCTCTGGGGGTCGTCAACACCGGGGAGCTGTTTTTT	CASSSPLGVVNTGELFF
TRBJ2-2	TRBD2	TRBV7-9	.	TGTGCCAGCGGCCATCTAGCGGGAGATGGCACCGGGGAGCTGTTTTTT	CASGHLAGDGTGELFF
TRBJ1-5	.	TRBV27	.	TGTGCCAGCAGTCCCCGGGGGAATCAGCCCCAGCATTTT	CASSPRGNQPQHF
TRBJ2-7	.	TRBV10-3	.	TGTGCCATCAGTGAGGATCTGGCGGTCGGCACGTACTCCTACGAGCAGTACTTC	CAISEDLAVGTYSYEQYF
TRBJ1-2	TRBD1	TRBV15	.	TGTGCCACCAGCGGAAGACAGGGTCTATATGGCTACACCTTC	CATSGRQGLYGYTF
TRBJ2-5	.	TRBV5-1	.	TGCGCCAGCAGCTCGGGGGTCGGGGCGGGAGAGACCCAGTACTTC	CASSSGVGAGETQYF
TRBJ2-5	TRBD1	TRBV7-7	.	TGTGCTAGCAGCTCCCGACAGGGGGGAGAGACCCAGTACTTC	CASSSRQGGETQYF
TRBJ1-2	.	TRBV4-1	.	TGCGCCAGCAGCCAACCCACAGGGTTCTATGGCTACACCTTC	CASSQPTGFYGYTF
TRBJ2-5	.	TRBV30	.	TGTGCCTGGAGTGACCAAGAGACCCAGTACTTC	CAWSDQETQYF
TRBJ2-1	.	TRBV10-2	.	TGCGCCAGCGGGGGGTCGGCGGACAATGAGCAGTTCTTC	CASGGSADNEQFF
TRBJ2-7	TRBD1	TRBV7-9	.	TGTGCCAGCAGCTTTGGGGGACAGTACGAGCAGTACTTC	CASSFGGQYEQYF
TRBJ2-7	.	TRBV29-1	.	TGCAGCGTTCAGAGCCTAGGTGGGGAGCAGTACTTC	CSVQSLGGEQYF
TRBJ1-3	.	TRBV28	.	TGTGCCAGCAGGAGGGGGGGGGTAGGAAACACCATATATTTT	CASRRGGVGNTIYF
TRBJ1-2	.	TRBV6-5	.	TGTGCCAGCAGTTTTGGGGATAACTATGGCTACACCTTC	CASSFGDNYGYTF
TRBJ2-1	.	TRBV7-9	.	TGTGCCAGCAGCCACAGGACTTCGAACAATGAGCAGTTCTTC	CASSHRTSNNEQFF
TRBJ2-7	TRBD1	TRBV7-9	once	TGTGCCAGCAGCCGACAGGGGCCCTACGAGCAGTACTTC	CASSRQGPYEQYF
TRBJ2-2	.	TRBV6-5	.	TGTGCCAGCAGGGGTGGCGGGGAGCTGTTTTTT	CASRGGGELFF
TRBJ1-2	.	TRBV4-1	.	TGCGCCAGCAGCCCGGAAGGGTATAACTATGGCTACACCTTC	CASSPEGYNYGYTF
TRBJ1-2	.	TRBV7-9	.	TGTGCCAGCAGCCCACAGGAAAGGTATGGCTACACCTTC	CASSPQERYGYTF
TRBJ2-5	TRBD1	TRBV7-6	.	TGTGCCAGCAGCTTAGAGGGGGCATGGGAGACCCAGTACTTC	CASSLEGAWETQYF
TRBJ2-2	.	TRBV28	.	TGTGCCAGCAGTTTTGTGGACACCGGGGAGCTGTTTTTT	CASSFVDTGELFF
TRBJ2-2	.	TRBV2	.	TGTGCCAGCATGGCGGGGGCATTTGAAGGGACCGGGGAGCTGTTTTTT	CASMAGAFEGTGELFF
TRBJ1-1	.	TRBV9	.	TGTGCCAGCAGCGGGAGACAGCCTGGGACCACTGAAGCTTTCTTT	CASSGRQPGTTEAFF
TRBJ1-1	.	TRBV7-6	.	TGTGCCAGCAGCTTAGCTTCGGGGGGCCAGGGCACTGAAGCTTTCTTT	CASSLASGGQGTEAFF
TRBJ2-7	.	TRBV27	once	TGTGCCAGCAGCCCCTCAGGAGGGGCCCTCTCCTACGAGCAGTACTTC	CASSPSGGALSYEQYF
TRBJ1-2	TRBD1	TRBV4-3	few	TGCGCCAGCAGCCAAGATCGGGGGACAGGGGGCTACACCTTC	CASSQDRGTGGYTF
TRBJ2-5	.	TRBV5-6	.	TGTGCCAGCAGCTTAGGTTACAGGGAGGGTGAGACCCAGTACTTC	CASSLGYREGETQYF
TRBJ2-7	.	TRBV5-4	.	TGTGCCAGCAGCCTGGGGGCGTACGAGCAGTACTTC	CASSLGAYEQYF
TRBJ2-1	TRBD2	TRBV5-4	.	TGTGCCAGCAGCTTAGCGGGGGCCTTATACAATGAGCAGTTCTTC	CASSLAGALYNEQFF
TRBJ2-7	.	TRBV5-1	.	TGCGCCAGCAGCGACCCCGGCAGGGTCTACGAGCAGTACTTC	CASSDPGRVYEQYF
TRBJ2-5	.	TRBV27	.	TGTGCCAGCAGCCATTACCCCGGGGCCGAAGAGACCCAGTACTTC	CASSHYPGAEETQYF
TRBJ2-5	TRBD2	TRBV6-4	.	TGTGCCAGCAGGGGACTAGCGGGGGAGACCCAGTACTTC	CASRGLAGETQYF
TRBJ2-5	TRBD2	TRBV4-2	.	TGTGCCAGCAGCCAAGAGGTCGGGAAGCGGGGGGGCGAAGAGACCCAGTACTTC	CASSQEVGKRGGEETQYF
TRBJ2-1	TRBD2	TRBV4-1	once	TGCGCCAGCAGCGATTCTAGCGGGAGGGTTTACAATGAGCAGTTCTTC	CASSDSSGRVYNEQFF